This T cell receptor beta chain is from a study of identical twins. TCRdb called the 5' RACE reads again in MiXCR, with one record for every CDR3 protein. The data hold about 240,000 distinct CDR3 sequences, with approximately 7.3% observed a single time. The sample also formed part of further work on yellow fever vaccine responses in identical twins.

This sequence originates from a woman aged 18-29 years in good health. The sample comprised CD8+ T cells sorted from blood.

Here the CDR3 reads CASNAPGQGIYEQYF. CDR3 nucleotide sequence: TGTGCCAGCAACGCCCCGGGACAGGGGATTTACGAGCAGTACTTC. This chain uses TRBV7-2 with TRBJ2-7; 10 positions match TRBD1. This CDR3 comprises 15 residues. The V gene end was trimmed by 7 bases and the J gene end by 4 bases; junction bases not matched to a gene: 10. The germline CDR1 and CDR2 sequences are SGHTA and FQGNSA.